The rows below give T cell receptor beta chains drawn from one sample of a study of T-cell memory formation after mild COVID-19. Each CDR3 protein is one row after TCRdb ran MiXCR on the 5' RACE reads. This table holds under 200,000 distinct CDR3 sequences, 25% to 40% found once. Sequenced sample: PBMCs or a T cell subset sorted from them (not recorded which). The receptors originated from an adult woman who had mild COVID-19 (a few samples of this study predate the infection). Cell type and time point are not known. Both conserved end residues are part of each CDR3.

j_call v_call cdr3_aa
TRBJ2-2 TRBV5-1 CASSYTLTGELFF
TRBJ2-7 TRBV7-6 CASSRGGSSYEQYF
TRBJ2-1 TRBV5-5 CASSWGLVGLSSYNEQFF
TRBJ2-1 TRBV29-1 CSVTGQGLNEQFF
TRBJ1-5 TRBV7-3 CASSFPSGWRVNQPQHF
TRBJ2-7 TRBV4-1 CASSHGLNYEQYF
TRBJ2-1 TRBV7-9 CATPDEQFF
TRBJ1-1 TRBV7-2 CASSDDSEAFF
TRBJ2-3 TRBV11-3 CASSLMPGLSTDTQYF
TRBJ2-3 TRBV5-8 CASSLATSGYRDTQYF
TRBJ2-1 TRBV19 CASSNLPGGQFF
TRBJ1-1 TRBV15 CATEGNTEAFF
TRBJ1-1 TRBV12-3/TRBV12-4 CASSLSSMNTEAFF
TRBJ1-1 TRBV12-3/TRBV12-4 CASRPPMDKNTEAFF
TRBJ2-2 TRBV7-9 CASSSEQGAVTGELFF
TRBJ2-6 TRBV25-1 CASSDLFGDSGANVLTF
TRBJ1-1 TRBV15 CATSREQTMNTEAFF
TRBJ2-5 TRBV11-2 CASSLGRGHETQYF
TRBJ2-3 TRBV11-2 CASSLAIFTQYF
TRBJ2-1 TRBV20-1 CSAVLAGTYNEQFF
TRBJ2-1 TRBV20-1 CSARDPGTSGRHLGDEQFF
TRBJ2-2 TRBV24-1 CATSERRGLTGELFF
TRBJ2-1 TRBV24-1 CATSDPSGRAVNEQFF
TRBJ2-1 TRBV11-3 CASSLVSANEQFF
TRBJ1-4 TRBV12-3/TRBV12-4 CASSLGAGEKLFF
TRBJ2-1 TRBV24-1 CATSDFSRGGKNEQFF
TRBJ1-4 TRBV5-1 CASSRTGDTEKLFF
TRBJ2-1 TRBV5-1 CASSSGSFVYNEQFF
TRBJ2-1 TRBV7-6 CASSPYGRHRGRIYEQFF
TRBJ2-1 TRBV4-3 CASSQETSGSRNEQFF
TRBJ1-1 TRBV9 CASSSSGRGTEAFF
TRBJ1-3 TRBV7-2 CASSYSTGGGSGNTIYF
TRBJ2-7 TRBV19 CASSIWTSGTYEQYF
TRBJ2-6 TRBV12-3/TRBV12-4 CASSLRDSGHSGANVLTF
TRBJ1-1 TRBV24-1 CATSTGGGTEAFF
TRBJ1-2 TRBV14 CASSHGGLYGYTF
TRBJ2-7 TRBV12-3/TRBV12-4 CASKGPTYEQYF
TRBJ1-4 TRBV6-2/TRBV6-3 CASSLSATNEKLFF
TRBJ2-5 TRBV24-1 CATSDSRGSGETQYF
TRBJ2-3 TRBV7-6 CASSFWPLQGGGPPDTQYF